This is a list of T cell receptor beta chains from one sample in a study of T cells after yellow fever vaccination. TCRdb re-called the 5' RACE reads with MiXCR, one entry per CDR3 protein. Altogether about 220,000 distinct CDR3 sequences are present, about 3% being singletons, with the ten largest covering less than 3.5%. The source material was CD4+ T cells sorted from PBMCs, sampled 10 days after the yellow fever booster vaccination. The receptor source for this set is a young man who received the YFV17D yellow fever vaccine. CDR3s include the opening cysteine and the closing phenylalanine or tryptophan. A D gene is named only where the DNA matches it firmly. Rows may omit the clone size; those that give it use once, few, many or a size class.

TRBV7-2	.	many	14	TRBJ2-2	CASSLRVNTGELFF	TGTGCCAGCAGCCTCAGGGTAAACACCGGGGAGCTGTTTTTT
TRBV5-1	.	many	13	TRBJ1-1	CASSFAMNTEAFF	TGCGCCAGCAGCTTTGCGATGAACACTGAAGCTTTCTTT
TRBV7-2	TRBD1	.	16	TRBJ1-4	CASSRQGAGANEKLFF	TGTGCCAGCAGCCGTCAGGGGGCGGGGGCTAATGAAAAACTGTTTTTT
TRBV7-6	TRBD1	few	17	TRBJ1-2	CASSLETGGPHNYGYTF	TGTGCCAGCAGCTTAGAGACAGGGGGCCCGCATAATTATGGCTACACCTTC
TRBV3-1	.	.	12	TRBJ2-3	CASSQATDTQYF	TGTGCCAGCAGCCAGGCCACAGATACGCAGTATTTT
TRBV12-3/TRBV12-4	.	many	14	TRBJ2-3	CASSLTGNPDTQYF	TGTGCCAGCAGTTTAACAGGGAACCCAGATACGCAGTATTTT
TRBV10-2	TRBD1	few	15	TRBJ2-5	CATRRWTGEKETQYF	TGCGCCACCAGAAGGTGGACAGGGGAAAAAGAGACCCAGTACTTC
TRBV5-1	.	many	14	TRBJ2-1	CASSLGRDTNEQFF	TGCGCCAGCAGCTTGGGCCGTGACACAAATGAGCAGTTCTTC
TRBV20-1	TRBD1	.	14	TRBJ2-1	CSAIQGQYYNEQFF	TGCAGTGCTATTCAGGGACAGTACTACAACGAGCAGTTCTTC
TRBV5-6	TRBD1	many	13	TRBJ1-1	CASTGQGAAEAFF	TGTGCCAGCACCGGACAGGGTGCGGCTGAAGCTTTCTTT
TRBV12-3/TRBV12-4	.	many	12	TRBJ1-4	CASISVDEKLFF	TGTGCCAGCATTTCGGTTGATGAAAAACTGTTTTTT
TRBV6-5	TRBD2	few	15	TRBJ2-3	CASSLGVAGADTQYF	TGTGCCAGCAGCCTCGGGGTAGCGGGGGCAGATACGCAGTATTTT
TRBV20-1	TRBD2	few	14	TRBJ2-5	CSALAGGPLETQYF	TGCAGTGCTCTAGCGGGGGGGCCCCTAGAGACCCAGTACTTC
TRBV2	.	many	15	TRBJ1-2	CASSEDTGSYYGYTF	TGTGCCAGCAGTGAAGATACGGGGTCCTACTATGGCTACACCTTC
TRBV14	.	few	14	TRBJ1-1	CASSQDRDRTEAFF	TGTGCCAGCAGCCAAGATAGAGACAGGACAGAAGCTTTCTTT
TRBV7-3	TRBD2	many	15	TRBJ2-1	CASSFRLAGAHEQFF	TGTGCCAGCAGCTTTAGGCTAGCGGGGGCACATGAGCAGTTCTTC
TRBV5-4	.	.	13	TRBJ2-5	CASSVQGGETQYF	TGTGCCAGCAGCGTACAGGGCGGAGAGACCCAGTACTTC
TRBV10-2	TRBD1	.	14	TRBJ1-3	CASTQGAPGNTIYF	TGCGCCAGCACCCAGGGGGCGCCTGGAAACACCATATATTTT
TRBV7-2	.	many	14	TRBJ2-3	CASSLNEGLDTQYF	TGTGCCAGCAGCTTAAATGAGGGGTTGGATACGCAGTATTTT
TRBV5-5	TRBD2	many	17	TRBJ2-5	CASSLGGLAGPQETQYF	TGTGCCAGCAGCTTGGGGGGTCTAGCGGGGCCCCAAGAGACCCAGTACTTC
TRBV18	.	few	14	TRBJ1-5	CASSPGFSNQPQHF	TGTGCCAGCTCACCCGGATTTAGCAATCAGCCCCAGCATTTT
TRBV9	TRBD1	.	16	TRBJ2-5	CASSATTGTLGISQYF	TGTGCCAGCAGCGCGACGACAGGGACATTGGGTATTTCCCAGTACTTC
TRBV7-8	.	many	13	TRBJ2-7	CASSLEVAREQYF	TGTGCCAGCAGCTTAGAGGTAGCCCGCGAGCAGTACTTC
TRBV24-1	.	many	13	TRBJ2-5	CATSGLSGETQYF	TGTGCCACCAGTGGGCTCAGTGGAGAGACCCAGTACTTC
TRBV7-8	TRBD1	many	18	TRBJ1-5	CASSPDRGTRYSNQPQHF	TGTGCCAGCAGCCCCGACAGGGGGACCAGATATAGCAATCAGCCCCAGCATTTT
TRBV20-1	TRBD1	.	13	TRBJ1-2	CSAWDREDYGYTF	TGCAGTGCTTGGGACAGGGAGGACTATGGCTACACCTTC
TRBV20-1	.	many	11	TRBJ2-7	CSALDHYEQYF	TGCAGTGCTTTGGACCACTACGAGCAGTACTTC
TRBV4-3	TRBD1	.	16	TRBJ1-1	CASSQGPTGMNTEAFF	TGCGCCAGCAGCCAAGGCCCGACAGGGATGAACACTGAAGCTTTCTTT
TRBV6-5	.	many	15	TRBJ2-2	CASSYSGLNTGEPFF	TGTGCCAGCAGTTACTCCGGCCTCAACACCGGGGAGCCGTTTTTT
TRBV12-3/TRBV12-4	TRBD1	many	14	TRBJ1-2	CASSPRDRVNGYTF	TGTGCCAGCAGTCCACGGGACAGGGTGAATGGCTACACCTTC
TRBV12-3/TRBV12-4	.	.	15	TRBJ2-1	CASSLVRDTLPEQFF	TGTGCCAGCAGTTTAGTCCGGGACACCCTGCCGGAGCAGTTCTTC
TRBV5-1	.	many	14	TRBJ1-5	CASSPGDSNQPQHF	TGCGCCAGCAGCCCGGGTGATAGCAATCAGCCCCAGCATTTT
TRBV2	TRBD2	few	14	TRBJ2-3	CASSEGTSGAGQYF	TGTGCCAGCAGTGAAGGGACTAGCGGGGCGGGGCAGTATTTT
TRBV18	TRBD2	.	17	TRBJ2-7	CASSPALSGGRAYEQYF	TGTGCCAGCTCACCGGCCCTTAGCGGGGGCCGTGCCTACGAGCAGTACTTC
TRBV6-6	.	.	13	TRBJ1-2	CASSFTAALGYTF	TGTGCCAGCAGTTTTACAGCGGCACTTGGCTACACCTTC
TRBV7-9	.	few	13	TRBJ1-4	CASTLLTNEKLFF	TGTGCCAGCACCTTGTTAACTAATGAAAAACTGTTTTTT
TRBV9	.	.	14	TRBJ1-2	CASSADLGRDGYTF	TGTGCCAGCAGCGCCGACCTCGGGCGGGATGGCTACACCTTC
TRBV7-2	.	.	15	TRBJ2-3	CASSSLGGDTDTQYF	TGTGCCAGCAGTAGTTTAGGAGGGGACACAGATACGCAGTATTTT
TRBV20-1	TRBD1	few	14	TRBJ2-3	CSARRTGRTDTQYF	TGCAGTGCTAGGAGGACAGGACGCACAGATACGCAGTATTTT
TRBV6-1	.	few	13	TRBJ1-1	CASTNGVGTEAFF	TGTGCCAGCACCAACGGGGTGGGGACTGAAGCTTTCTTT
TRBV7-2	.	many	14	TRBJ2-3	CASSLAGDGDTQYF	TGTGCCAGCAGCTTAGCGGGGGACGGAGATACGCAGTATTTT
TRBV21-1	.	many	14	TRBJ1-2	CASSKGLRYYGYTF	TGTGCCAGCAGCAAAGGGTTACGATACTATGGCTACACCTTC
TRBV9	.	.	15	TRBJ2-5	CASSRAPTIQETQYF	TGTGCCAGCAGCAGGGCTCCGACTATACAAGAGACCCAGTACTTC
TRBV5-6	.	.	13	TRBJ1-2	CASSRGRDYGYTF	TGTGCCAGCAGCCGGGGAAGGGACTATGGCTACACCTTC
TRBV20-1	.	.	12	TRBJ2-4	CSARGVARLQYF	TGCAGTGCTAGAGGGGTGGCCCGACTTCAGTACTTC
TRBV5-1	TRBD2	many	19	TRBJ2-1	CASSLGFTSGGGSYNEQFF	TGCGCCAGCAGCTTGGGATTTACTAGCGGGGGGGGCTCCTACAATGAGCAGTTCTTC
TRBV29-1	.	few	12	TRBJ1-2	CSVEDGSYGYTF	TGCAGCGTTGAGGACGGATCCTATGGCTACACCTTC
TRBV6-5	.	few	13	TRBJ1-2	CASRTGSRDGYTF	TGTGCCAGCAGGACCGGCTCAAGGGATGGCTACACCTTC
TRBV4-3	.	few	17	TRBJ1-3	CASSQDPASSSGNTIYF	TGCGCCAGCAGCCAAGATCCGGCATCGAGCTCTGGAAACACCATATATTTT
TRBV7-9	TRBD1	.	17	TRBJ2-3	CASSLGIDRGVTDTQYF	TGTGCCAGCAGCTTAGGTATCGACAGGGGAGTCACAGATACGCAGTATTTT
TRBV2	.	.	12	TRBJ2-1	CASSVGTNEQFF	TGTGCCAGCAGTGTCGGGACCAATGAGCAGTTCTTC
TRBV5-1	.	many	14	TRBJ1-4	CASSVSATNEKLFF	TGCGCCAGCAGTGTTTCAGCCACTAATGAAAAACTGTTTTTT